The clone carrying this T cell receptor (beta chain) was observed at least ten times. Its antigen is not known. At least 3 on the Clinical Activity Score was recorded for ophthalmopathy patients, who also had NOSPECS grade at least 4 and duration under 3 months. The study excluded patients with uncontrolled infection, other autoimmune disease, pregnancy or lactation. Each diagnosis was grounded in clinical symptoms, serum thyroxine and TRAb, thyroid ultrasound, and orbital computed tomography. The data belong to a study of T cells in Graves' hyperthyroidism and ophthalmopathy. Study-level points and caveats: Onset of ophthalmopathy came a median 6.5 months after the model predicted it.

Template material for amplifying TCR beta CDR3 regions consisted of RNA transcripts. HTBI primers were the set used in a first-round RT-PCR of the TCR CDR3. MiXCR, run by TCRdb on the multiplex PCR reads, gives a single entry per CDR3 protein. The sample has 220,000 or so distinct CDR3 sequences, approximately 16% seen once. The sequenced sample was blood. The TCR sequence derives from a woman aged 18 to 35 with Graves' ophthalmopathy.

The CDR3 DNA reads as TGTGCCAGCAGAGAGGGACAGGGGGCTTCCTACGAGCAGTACTTC. Translation: CASREGQGASYEQYF. The rearrangement uses TRBV6-1 and TRBJ2-7; TRBD1 matches at 12 bases. Losses at the gene ends were 6 bases for V and 1 base for J; bases not matched to a gene: 4. Germline CDR1 is MNHNS and CDR2 is SASEGT. CDR3 length: 15 amino acids.